The source of this TCR beta chain is a study of blood T cell repertoires in COVID-19. Profiled with immunoSEQ multiplex PCR; TCRdb holds only in-frame clones, not every one. The sample consists of approximately 230,000 clones, 80% to 90% of them appearing once. The study assigned cohorts using participant-reported clinical history. The clonotype comes from a woman aged 45-65 years with acute COVID-19. The sequencing input was PBMCs or T cells enriched from blood (not recorded which).

The CDR3 reads CASSLAPNQPQHF. CDR3 DNA sequence: TGTGCCAGCAGCTTGGCCCCGAATCAGCCCCAGCATTTT. The V call is TRBV11-2, the J call TRBJ1-5; the D is unclear. In germline, CDR1 is SGHAT, CDR2 FQNNGV. There are 13 residues in the CDR3. Deletions cut 3 bases from V and 4 bases from J, with 7 bases between.